This T cell receptor (beta chain) was observed in a study of OX40 agonist ivuxolimab in advanced cancers. Study-wide context: At doses from 0.01 to 10 mg/kg, patients were given intravenous ivuxolimab every 2 weeks.

Assay: immunoSEQ multiplex PCR; the TCRdb copy retains only in-frame clones and omits some. The data contain more than 9,500 clones, 81% of them seen just once; the ten biggest clones take up around 15%. This CDR3 region has 15 residues. Trimming at V came to 3 bases and at J to 5 bases, leaving 8 bases not matched to a gene. Germline assignment: CDR1 SGDLS and CDR2 YYNGEE. Sampling of blood occurred at baseline, cycle 4 day 1, and cycle 7 day 1. This rearrangement joins TRBV9 to TRBJ2-3, with 8 bases lining up with TRBD2. The sample was CD4+ or CD8+ T cells sorted from blood, taken in a trial of the OX40 agonist ivuxolimab. This TCR was sampled from an adult with an advanced solid tumor such as melanoma, head and neck, liver or kidney cancer. In DNA, the CDR3 is TGTGCCAGCAGCGAAGCGGGAGTTGGGGTAGATACGCAGTATTTT. Translating it yields CASSEAGVGVDTQYF.